This TCR beta chain was obtained from a study of immune heterogeneity within non-small cell lung tumors (dated by TCRdb to 2016 to 2019). With respect to the entire study: By histology, the tumors included 10 to 11 non-squamous carcinomas, several squamous cell carcinomas and 1 tumor not otherwise specified. To look at intratumoral immune heterogeneity, the study ran whole-exome sequencing, RNA-seq and TCR beta repertoire sequencing on several spatially distinct regions taken from every NSCLC tumor. TCR repertoires were analyzed from 60 or so tumor loci of approximately 14 patients, while transcriptome data covered only 35 to 45 loci from roughly 12 patients. Neoantigen binding to each patient's HLA alleles was predicted with netMHCpan-3.0 for mutant peptides of 8 to 11 amino acids.

The TCR beta CDR3 region was amplified with a multiplex PCR system whose first round of roughly 11 cycles used 32 V-gene forward primers and 13 J-gene reverse primers. First-round PCR used a QIAGEN Multiplex PCR Kit, and primer sequences were filed in Chinese patent CN105087789A. A second PCR round added Illumina universal primers using the Phusion High-Fidelity PCR Kit. The TCR libraries underwent paired-end sequencing with a read length of 151 bp on the Illumina HiSeq X Ten platform. Per the authors' processing: Cutadapt removed reads without multiplex PCR primers, PEAR merged read pairs, and MiXCR with default settings called CDR3 regions. Repertoire diversity was assessed by Shannon entropy, and clonality was calculated as one minus the Shannon entropy divided by the ln of the count of productive unique sequences. A clonotype counted as a dominant or high-frequency T-cell clone when its frequency was 0.5% or higher. TCRdb redid the processing of the public reads, applying fastp at Q25 and MiXCR, and retained in-frame beta chains. Every CDR3 protein is listed once, alongside the most common genes and DNA of its rows. The V and J calls and clone size come from TCRdb's table, not from the authors' own analysis. For this sample the table gives some 6,000 distinct CDR3 sequences, of which 15% to 20% were detected only once. The biggest ten clones account for approximately 4% of the sample.

General study outcomes and caveats: Local tumor mutational burden and local T-cell repertoire clonality had a statistically significant but moderate positive correlation (R approximately 0.34). Individual patients mostly had different high-frequency TCR beta clonotypes. Within a patient, the same dominant CDR3B clonotypes appeared at multiple loci, but different tumor locations also contained unique high-frequency clones.

This clonotype is identified as medium-sized (0.01 to 0.1%). Its antigen is not yet known. No qualities accompany the bases; no much larger clone lies one base away. The TCR template was genomic DNA extracted from bulk tumor tissue, and about 0.6 ug of gDNA was amplified for each sample. During surgery, several biopsies were collected from each primary tumor and placed as far from one another as possible within the tumor mass. The study cohort was described as untreated, and the patients were newly diagnosed NSCLC cases having curative surgery. Donors were 15 newly diagnosed non-small cell lung cancer patients undergoing surgery with curative intent. Two independent pathologists examined the resected tumor masses. Only high-quality DNA and RNA samples were carried forward to sequencing. V loses 11 bases, J loses 6 bases, and the germline ends lie 19 bases apart. From a lookup of the germline V gene, CDR1 and CDR2 are MDHEN and SYDVKM. Inclusive of the bounding cysteine and phenylalanine, the CDR3 is 13 residues long. Of the read, only the CDR3 DNA is kept; its 39 bases are in frame from base 1.

The chain links TRBV28 with TRBJ1-2; the D gene cannot be named for sure. The TCR sequence derives from a man aged 35 to 55 with non-small cell lung cancer. Sequenced input: lung tumor tissue. The nucleotides read TGTGCCGCCGTTCGGCAGGAAGAAGATGGCTACACCTTC. Translated, it reads CAAVRQEEDGYTF.